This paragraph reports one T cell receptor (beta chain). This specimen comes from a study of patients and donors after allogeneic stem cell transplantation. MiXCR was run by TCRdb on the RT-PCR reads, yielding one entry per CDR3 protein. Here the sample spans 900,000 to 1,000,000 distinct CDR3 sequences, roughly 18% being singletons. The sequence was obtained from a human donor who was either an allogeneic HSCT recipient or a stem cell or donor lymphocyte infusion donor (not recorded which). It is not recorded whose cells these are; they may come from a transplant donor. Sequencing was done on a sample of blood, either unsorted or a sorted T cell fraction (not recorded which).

Here the CDR3 DNA reads TGTGCCAGCAGCCCAGGGACAGCTCTAAACATTCAGTACTTC. This gives the protein CASSPGTALNIQYF. The V and J genes are TRBV3-1 and TRBJ2-4, with 7 bases lining up with TRBD1. The CDR3 length is 14 residues. V dropped 4 bases and J dropped 6; count of bases not matched to a gene: 6. Germline CDR1 is LGHDT and CDR2 is YNNKEL (reference sequence).